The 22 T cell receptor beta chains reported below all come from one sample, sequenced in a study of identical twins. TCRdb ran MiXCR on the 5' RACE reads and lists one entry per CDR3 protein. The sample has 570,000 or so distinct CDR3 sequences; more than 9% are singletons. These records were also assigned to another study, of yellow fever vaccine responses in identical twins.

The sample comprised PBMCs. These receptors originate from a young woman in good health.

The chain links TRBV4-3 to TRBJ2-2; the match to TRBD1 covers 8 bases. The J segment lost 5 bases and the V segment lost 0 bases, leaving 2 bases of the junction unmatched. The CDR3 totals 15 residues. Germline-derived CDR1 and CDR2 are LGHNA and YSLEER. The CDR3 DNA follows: TGCGCCAGCAGCCAAGATAGACAGGGGACCGGGGAGCTGTTTTTT. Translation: CASSQDRQGTGELFF.

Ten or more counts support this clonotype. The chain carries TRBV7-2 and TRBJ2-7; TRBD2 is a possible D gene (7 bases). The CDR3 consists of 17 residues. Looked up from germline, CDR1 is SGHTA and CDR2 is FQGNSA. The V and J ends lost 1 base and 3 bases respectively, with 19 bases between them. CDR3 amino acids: CASSLVGGGPVLYEQYF. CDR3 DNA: TGTGCCAGCAGCTTAGTGGGCGGGGGCCCCGTCCTCTACGAGCAGTACTTC. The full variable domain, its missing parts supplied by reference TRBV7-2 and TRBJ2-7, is GAGVSQSPSNKVTEKGKDVELRCDPISGHTALYWYRQSLGQGLEFLIYFQGNSAPDKSGLPSDRFSAERTGGSVSTLTIQRTQQEDSAVYLCASSLVGGGPVLYEQYFGPGTRLTVT.

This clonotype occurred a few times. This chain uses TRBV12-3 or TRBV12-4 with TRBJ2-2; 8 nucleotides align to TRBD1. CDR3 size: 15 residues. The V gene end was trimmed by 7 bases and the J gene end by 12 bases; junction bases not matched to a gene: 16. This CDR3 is CASNILGGQALKLFF. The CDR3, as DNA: TGTGCCAGCAACATTCTTGGGGGACAGGCGTTAAAGCTGTTTTTT.

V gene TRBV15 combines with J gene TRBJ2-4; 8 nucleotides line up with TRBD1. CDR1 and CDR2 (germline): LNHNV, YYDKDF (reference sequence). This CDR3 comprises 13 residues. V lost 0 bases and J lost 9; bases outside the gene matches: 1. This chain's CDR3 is CATSREDRGIQYF. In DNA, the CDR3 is TGTGCCACCAGCAGAGAAGACAGGGGCATTCAGTACTTC.

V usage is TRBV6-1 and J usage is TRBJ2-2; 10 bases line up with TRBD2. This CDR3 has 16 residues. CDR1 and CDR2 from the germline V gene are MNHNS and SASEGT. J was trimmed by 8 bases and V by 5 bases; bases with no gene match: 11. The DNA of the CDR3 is TGTGCCAGCAGTCCTGATAGCGGGGGGCCTCGGGGGGAGCTGTTTTTT. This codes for CASSPDSGGPRGELFF.

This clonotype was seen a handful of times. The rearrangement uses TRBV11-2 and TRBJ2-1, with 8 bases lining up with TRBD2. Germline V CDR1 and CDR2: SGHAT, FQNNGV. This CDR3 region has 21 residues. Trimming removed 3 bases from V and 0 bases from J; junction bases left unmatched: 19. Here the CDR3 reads CASSFPRGAGGSPRSYNEQFF. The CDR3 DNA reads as TGTGCCAGCAGCTTCCCCCGCGGGGCGGGGGGTTCACCTCGCTCCTACAATGAGCAGTTCTTC.

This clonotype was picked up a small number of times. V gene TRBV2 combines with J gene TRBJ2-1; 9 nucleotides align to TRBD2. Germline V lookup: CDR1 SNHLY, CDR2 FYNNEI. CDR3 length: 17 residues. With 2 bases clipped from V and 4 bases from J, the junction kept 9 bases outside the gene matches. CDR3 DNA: TGTGCCAGCAGTGAAAGGCCTAGCGGGGTACAATACAATGAGCAGTTCTTC. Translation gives CASSERPSGVQYNEQFF.

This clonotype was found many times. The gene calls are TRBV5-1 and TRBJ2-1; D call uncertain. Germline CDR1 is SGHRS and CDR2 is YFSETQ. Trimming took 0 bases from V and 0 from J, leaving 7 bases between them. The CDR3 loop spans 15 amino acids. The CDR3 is CASSLAASSYNEQFF. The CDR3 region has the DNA TGCGCCAGCAGCTTGGCCGCGAGCTCCTACAATGAGCAGTTCTTC.

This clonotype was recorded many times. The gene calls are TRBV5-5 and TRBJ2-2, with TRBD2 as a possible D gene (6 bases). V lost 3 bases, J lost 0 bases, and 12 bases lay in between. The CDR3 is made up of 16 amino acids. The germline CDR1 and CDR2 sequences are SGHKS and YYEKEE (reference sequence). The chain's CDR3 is CASSWMLAPNTGELFF. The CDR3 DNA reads TGTGCCAGCAGCTGGATGCTAGCGCCGAACACCGGGGAGCTGTTTTTT.

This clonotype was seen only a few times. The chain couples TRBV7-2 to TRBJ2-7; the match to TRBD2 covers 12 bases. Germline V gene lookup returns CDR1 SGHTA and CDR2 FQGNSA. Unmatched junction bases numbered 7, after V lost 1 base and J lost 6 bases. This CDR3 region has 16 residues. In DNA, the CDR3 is TGTGCCAGCAGCTTAGTGGGCACTAGCGGGGGGCCCGAGCAGTACTTC. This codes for CASSLVGTSGGPEQYF.

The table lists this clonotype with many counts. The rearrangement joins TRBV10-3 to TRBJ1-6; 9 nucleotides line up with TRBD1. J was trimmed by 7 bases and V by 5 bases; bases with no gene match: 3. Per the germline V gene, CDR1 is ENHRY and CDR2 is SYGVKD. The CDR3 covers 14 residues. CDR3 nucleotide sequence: TGTGCCATCAGTCGGACAGGGGAAAATTCACCCCTCCACTTT. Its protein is CAISRTGENSPLHF.

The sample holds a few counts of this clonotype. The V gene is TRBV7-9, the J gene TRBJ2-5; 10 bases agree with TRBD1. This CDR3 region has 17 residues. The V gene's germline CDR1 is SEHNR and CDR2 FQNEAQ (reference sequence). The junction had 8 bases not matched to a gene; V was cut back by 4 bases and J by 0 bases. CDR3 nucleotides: TGTGCCAGCAGCTCCACAAATGGGACAGGGGACCAAGAGACCCAGTACTTC. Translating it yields CASSSTNGTGDQETQYF.

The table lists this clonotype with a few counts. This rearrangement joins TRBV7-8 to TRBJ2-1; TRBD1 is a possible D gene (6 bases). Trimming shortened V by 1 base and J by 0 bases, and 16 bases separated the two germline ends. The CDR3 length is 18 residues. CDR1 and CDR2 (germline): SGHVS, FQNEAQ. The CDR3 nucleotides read TGTGCCAGCAGCTTAGTCCCTTTAGGACAGAGCTCCTACAATGAGCAGTTCTTC. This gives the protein CASSLVPLGQSSYNEQFF.

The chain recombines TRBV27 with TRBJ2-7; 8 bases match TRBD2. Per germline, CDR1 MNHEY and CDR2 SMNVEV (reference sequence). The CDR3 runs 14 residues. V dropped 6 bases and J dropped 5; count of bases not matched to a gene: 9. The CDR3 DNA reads TGTGCCAGCAGCCCCGCTTTGCGGGAGGACGAGCAGTACTTC. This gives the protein CASSPALREDEQYF.

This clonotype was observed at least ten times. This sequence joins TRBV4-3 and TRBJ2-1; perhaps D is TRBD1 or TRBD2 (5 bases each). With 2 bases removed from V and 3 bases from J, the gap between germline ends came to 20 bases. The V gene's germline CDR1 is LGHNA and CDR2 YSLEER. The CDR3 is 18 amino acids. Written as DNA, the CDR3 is TGCGCCAGCAGCCAACTATTCGGGACCCCATCCCACTACAATGAGCAGTTCTTC. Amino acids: CASSQLFGTPSHYNEQFF.

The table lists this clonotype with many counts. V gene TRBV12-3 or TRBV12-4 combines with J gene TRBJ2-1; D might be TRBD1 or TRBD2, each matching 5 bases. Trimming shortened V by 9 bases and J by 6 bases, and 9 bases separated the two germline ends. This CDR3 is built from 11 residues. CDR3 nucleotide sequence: TGTGCCAGTCTGGGGGTCAATGAGCAGTTCTTC. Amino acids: CASLGVNEQFF.

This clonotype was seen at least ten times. The CDR3 loop reads CASSLTQNNEQFF. CDR3 nucleotides: TGTGCCAGCAGCTTAACACAGAACAATGAGCAGTTCTTC. The chain links TRBV7-9 to TRBJ2-1; no reliable D call. The CDR3 is made up of 13 amino acids. V lost 2 bases and J lost 5, with 7 bases in between. CDR1 SEHNR and CDR2 FQNEAQ come from the germline V gene (reference sequence).

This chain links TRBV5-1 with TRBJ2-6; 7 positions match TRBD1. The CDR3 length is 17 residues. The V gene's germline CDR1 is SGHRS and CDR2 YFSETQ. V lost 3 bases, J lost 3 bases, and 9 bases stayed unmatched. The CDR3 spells CASSSDLTGVGANVLTF. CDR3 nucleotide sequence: TGCGCCAGCAGCTCGGACCTTACAGGGGTTGGGGCCAACGTCCTGACTTTC.

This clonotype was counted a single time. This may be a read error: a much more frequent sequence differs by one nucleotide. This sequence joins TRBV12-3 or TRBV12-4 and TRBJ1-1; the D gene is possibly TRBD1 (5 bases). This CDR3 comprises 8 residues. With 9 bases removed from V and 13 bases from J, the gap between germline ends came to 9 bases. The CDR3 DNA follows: TGTGCCAGAGGGGCCTATTTCTTT. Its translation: CARGAYFF.

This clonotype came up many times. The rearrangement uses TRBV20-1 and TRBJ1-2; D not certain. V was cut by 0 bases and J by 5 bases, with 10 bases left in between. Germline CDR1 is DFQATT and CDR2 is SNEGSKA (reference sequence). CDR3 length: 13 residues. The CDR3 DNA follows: TGCAGTGCTAGAGATCCCCGGACTTATGGCTACACCTTC. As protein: CSARDPRTYGYTF.

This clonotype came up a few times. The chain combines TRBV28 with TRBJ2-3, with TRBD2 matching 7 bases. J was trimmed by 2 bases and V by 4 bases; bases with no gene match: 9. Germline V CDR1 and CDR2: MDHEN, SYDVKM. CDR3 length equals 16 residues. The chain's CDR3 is CASSWGQRGPTDTQYF. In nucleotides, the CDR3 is TGTGCCAGCAGTTGGGGTCAGCGGGGCCCCACAGATACGCAGTATTTT.

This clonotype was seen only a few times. The CDR3 DNA follows: TGTGCCAGCAGTCGGACGGGGCAGGGGTACTTCTTC. Translation gives CASSRTGQGYFF. V usage is TRBV6-2 or TRBV6-3 and J usage is TRBJ2-1; possibly TRBD1 for D (6 bases). This CDR3 contains 12 residues. Germline CDR1 and CDR2: MNHEY and SVGEGT. Trimming removed 5 bases from V and 16 bases from J, with 18 bases in between.